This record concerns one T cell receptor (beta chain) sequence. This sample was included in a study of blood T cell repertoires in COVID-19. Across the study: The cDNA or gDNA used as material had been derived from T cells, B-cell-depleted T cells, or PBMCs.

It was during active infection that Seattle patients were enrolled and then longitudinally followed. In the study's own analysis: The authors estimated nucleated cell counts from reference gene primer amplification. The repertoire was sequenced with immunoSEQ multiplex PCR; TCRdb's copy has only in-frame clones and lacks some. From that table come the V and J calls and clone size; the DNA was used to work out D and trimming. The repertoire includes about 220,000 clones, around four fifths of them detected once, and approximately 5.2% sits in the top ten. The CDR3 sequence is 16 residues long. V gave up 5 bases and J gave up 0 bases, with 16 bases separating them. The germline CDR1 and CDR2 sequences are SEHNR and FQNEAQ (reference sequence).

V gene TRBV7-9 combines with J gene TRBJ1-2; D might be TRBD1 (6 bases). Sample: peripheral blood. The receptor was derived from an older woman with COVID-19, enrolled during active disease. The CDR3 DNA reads TGTGCCAGCAGCCCCTGGGGGGGCAACGCTAACTATGGCTACACCTTC. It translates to CASSPWGGNANYGYTF.